This TCR beta chain was recorded in a study of shared clonotypes between healthy human individuals. The study's findings and limits: Rarefaction curves obtained for sorted subsets showed sequencing incomplete despite large depth. Generally, naive subsets came out with larger estimated richness than memory subsets.

In regard to this clone: Its antigen is not known.

The length of the CDR3 is 15 residues. The junction had 11 bases not matched to a gene; V was cut back by 5 bases and J by 8 bases. Looked up from germline, CDR1 is SGHAT and CDR2 is FQNNGV. Naive CD8 cells were CD45RO-negative, positively selected for CCR7, excluding terminally differentiated effector memory CD45RA+ cells. Per the original data handling: Junction-only sequences produced by ImmunoSEQ had no quality scores, so filtering differed. Clones were sequenced by immunoSEQ multiplex PCR, and TCRdb holds only the in-frame ones, with some missing. The V and J calls and clone size are taken from that table; D and trimming were inferred from the DNA. Here the sample spans around 2,000,000 clones, 85% to 95% being singletons.

This TCR derives from a man aged 18 to 30 in good health. Some clones in this sample may be carry-over from other donors' samples. Input material: naive CD8+ T cells from PBMCs. The chain links TRBV11-2 to TRBJ1-4; TRBD1 matches 7 bases. The chain's CDR3 is CASSPRGIGREKLFF. CDR3 bases: TGTGCCAGCAGCCCCAGGGGGATAGGGAGGGAAAAACTGTTTTTT.